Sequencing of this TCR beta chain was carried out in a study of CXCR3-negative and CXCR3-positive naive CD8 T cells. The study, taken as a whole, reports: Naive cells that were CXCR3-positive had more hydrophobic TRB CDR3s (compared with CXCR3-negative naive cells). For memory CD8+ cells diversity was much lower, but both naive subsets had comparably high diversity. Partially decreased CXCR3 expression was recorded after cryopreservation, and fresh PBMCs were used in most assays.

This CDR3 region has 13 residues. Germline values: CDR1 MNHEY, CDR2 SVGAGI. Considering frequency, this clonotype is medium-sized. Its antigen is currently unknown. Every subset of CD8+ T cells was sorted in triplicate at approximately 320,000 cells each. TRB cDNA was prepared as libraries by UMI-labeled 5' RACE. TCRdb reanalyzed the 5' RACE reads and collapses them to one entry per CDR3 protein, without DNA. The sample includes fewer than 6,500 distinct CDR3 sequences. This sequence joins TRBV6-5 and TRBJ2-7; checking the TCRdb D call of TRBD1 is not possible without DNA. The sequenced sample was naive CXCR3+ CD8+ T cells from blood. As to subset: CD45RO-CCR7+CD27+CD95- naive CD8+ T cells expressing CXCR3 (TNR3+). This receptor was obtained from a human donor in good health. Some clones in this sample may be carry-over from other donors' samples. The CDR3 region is CASSPGPDYEQYF.